The rows below give T cell receptor beta chains drawn from one sample of a study of immune evolution from preneoplasia to lung adenocarcinoma. Here immunoSEQ multiplex PCR was the method, and the copy in TCRdb shows in-frame clones only, minus some. The sample records 23,000 or so clones, 75% being singletons. The sample was FFPE invasive lung adenocarcinoma tissue. These receptors all come from a person in their sixties with lung adenocarcinoma. CDR3s include the opening cysteine and the closing phenylalanine or tryptophan. The D gene is left open where the match is weak. Clone size is shown for a subset of rows, as once, few, many or a class of expanded clone.

d_call,j_call,v_call,clone_size,cdr3_nt,cdr3_aa
.,TRBJ2-5,TRBV7-3,.,TGTGCCAGCAGCTTAAGTTTCGGAGAGACCCAGTACTTC,CASSLSFGETQYF
.,TRBJ2-7,TRBV7-9,.,TGTGCCAGCAGCTTAAAGAGGGACGCTAGATACTTC,CASSLKRDARYF
.,TRBJ1-2,TRBV6-1,once,TGTGCCACCTCAGTGATGCGGACCTATGGCTACACCTTC,CATSVMRTYGYTF
.,TRBJ2-5,TRBV7-9,.,TGTGCCAGCAGCTTACCCAACGGGGAGCAGTACTTC,CASSLPNGEQYF
.,TRBJ1-4,TRBV30,.,TGTGCCTGGACGGAGGGGAACAGTGGTGAAAAACTGTTTTTT,CAWTEGNSGEKLFF
TRBD1,TRBJ1-2,TRBV7-9,once,TGTGCCAGCAGCTTCGGACAGGAAAAAGCTGGCTACACCTTC,CASSFGQEKAGYTF
.,TRBJ1-2,TRBV20-1,.,TGCAGTGCTAGGGACAACTATGGCTACACCTTC,CSARDNYGYTF
TRBD2,TRBJ2-4,TRBV28,.,TGTGCCAGCGGGGACTACCTAAAAAACATTCAGTACTTC,CASGDYLKNIQYF
.,TRBJ2-7,TRBV19,.,TGTGCCAGCGACGACGGCTCCTACGAGCAGTACTTC,CASDDGSYEQYF
.,TRBJ2-3,TRBV27,.,TGTGCCAGCAGTTTCAGGGGCACAGATACGCAGTATTTT,CASSFRGTDTQYF
.,TRBJ2-5,TRBV20-1,.,TGCAGTGCGTGGGATCAAGAGACCCAGTACTTC,CSAWDQETQYF
.,TRBJ2-4,TRBV5-4,.,TGTGCCAGCAGCTACAGGGATAGTGAAAACATTCAGTACTTC,CASSYRDSENIQYF
.,TRBJ2-1,TRBV9,.,TGTGCCAGCAGCGCTTCGGCGGTAAATGAGCAGTTCTTC,CASSASAVNEQFF
TRBD2,TRBJ2-3,TRBV19,.,TGTGCCAGTAGTATGGGGTATAGCGGGAGTAGGGATACGCAGTATTTT,CASSMGYSGSRDTQYF
.,TRBJ2-2,TRBV29-1,.,TGCAGCGCTGGTGGGGGCACCGGGGAGCTGTTTTTT,CSAGGGTGELFF
TRBD2,TRBJ2-1,TRBV27,.,TGTGCCAGCAGTTCCCGGACTAGTAATGAGCAGTTCTTC,CASSSRTSNEQFF
TRBD1,TRBJ1-2,TRBV7-9,.,TGTGCCAGCAGCTTGTCTACAGGGGGATCGAAAGGCTACACCTTC,CASSLSTGGSKGYTF
TRBD2,TRBJ2-5,TRBV19,.,TGTGCCAGTTCCGGACTAGCGGGAGGGGAAGAGACCCAGTACTTC,CASSGLAGGEETQYF
.,TRBJ1-5,TRBV18,.,TGTGCCAGCTCCTACTACCGGGATGAGCAGCCCCAGCATTTT,CASSYYRDEQPQHF
.,TRBJ2-7,TRBV6-1,few,TGTGCCAGCAGCCCCGGGGGCCTCTACGAGCAGTACTTC,CASSPGGLYEQYF
.,TRBJ2-7,TRBV7-9,once,TGTGCCAGCAGCCGACGGGCCCACGGCCCCGAGCAGTACTTC,CASSRRAHGPEQYF
.,TRBJ2-4,TRBV14,.,TGTGCCAGCAGCCAAGGCAAAAACATTCAGTACTTC,CASSQGKNIQYF
.,TRBJ2-7,TRBV21-1,.,TGTGCCAGCAGCAAAGTCGTAGGCTTTCGGTACTTC,CASSKVVGFRYF